Sequencing of this T cell receptor (beta chain) was carried out in a study of technical replicates of blood from a handful of donors. V was pared by 4 bases and J by 0 bases, with 22 bases between. The length of the CDR3 is 18 residues. The method was immunoSEQ multiplex PCR; TCRdb's version includes in-frame clones alone and lacks a portion of them. The data contain approximately 87,000 clones, roughly 95% of them singletons. The sequence came from a human donor in good health. The specimen sequenced was T cells isolated from PBMCs. The chain joins TRBV23-1 to TRBJ2-7; no clear D. TRBV23-1 is an ORF, and what it does is uncertain. Here the CDR3 reads CASSPITREARYSYEQYF. The DNA for the CDR3 is TGCGCCAGCAGTCCTATTACACGTGAAGCGCGATACTCCTACGAGCAGTACTTC.